This entry concerns a single T cell receptor (beta chain). Its specificity is not known. Described treatment: oral pan-JAK inhibitor, 5-10 mg twice daily. Alopecia areata patients provided lesional scalp punch biopsies and peripheral blood. V was clipped by 5 bases and J by 5 bases; unmatched bases: 7. The CDR3 is 14 amino acids. Germline assignment: CDR1 SGHVS and CDR2 FNYEAQ. This entry belongs to a study of CD8+ T cells in alopecia areata. Regarding the study as a whole: The study found tofacitinib significantly decreased scalp clonality and expanded CD8+ clones among the top 100. There was only one nonresponder, so it was unclear how baseline CD8+ expansion relates to response. Normal scalp showed lower clonality than lesional scalp, especially alopecia totalis/universalis.

It was cDNA, reverse transcribed from extracted RNA, that served as the sequencing template. The protocol was immunoSEQ multiplex PCR, while the TCRdb copy is restricted to in-frame clones and leaves out a portion. This sample has a few hundred thousand clones, with roughly two fifths found just once. The chain is built from TRBV7-6 and TRBJ2-7; the match to TRBD2 covers 9 bases. The material sequenced was CD4+ T cells sorted from blood, taken around week 30, from a patient treated with tofacitinib. This clonotype was sampled from a human donor with alopecia areata. The CDR3: CASSVGGRGHEQYF. As DNA, the CDR3 is TGTGCCAGCAGCGTGGGCGGGAGGGGGCACGAGCAGTACTTC.